These T cell receptor beta chains were read from a single sample in a study of T-cell memory formation after mild COVID-19. TCRdb reprocessed the 5' RACE reads with MiXCR, giving one entry per CDR3 protein. The sample has fewer than 400,000 distinct CDR3 sequences; more than 15% are singletons. Sample: PBMCs or a T cell subset sorted from them (not recorded which). These receptors all come from a man between 18 and 35 years old who had mild COVID-19 (a few samples of this study predate the infection). Cell type and time point are not known. Each CDR3 is given with its conserved first and last residue. The D gene is left open where the match is weak. Some rows have no size entry. The others give once, few or many, or a class for an expanded clone.

>TRBJ2-5|TRBV7-8|few|-
CASSLAGGASSQYF
TGTGCCAGCAGCTTAGCAGGGGGGGCGAGTAGCCAGTACTTC
>TRBJ2-3|TRBV4-1|few|TRBD1
CASSQVVGGYTDTQYF
TGCGCCAGCAGCCAAGTGGTAGGGGGCTATACAGATACGCAGTATTTT
>TRBJ1-1|TRBV7-8|-|TRBD1
CASSFQGAKTEAFF
TGTGCCAGCAGCTTCCAGGGGGCAAAGACTGAAGCTTTCTTT
>TRBJ2-7|TRBV4-2|-|-
CASSQGWETSGPGEQYF
TGTGCCAGCAGCCAAGGATGGGAAACTAGTGGGCCGGGGGAGCAGTACTTC
>TRBJ1-1|TRBV7-2|few|-
CASSTWDSRRWNTEAFF
TGTGCCAGCAGCACCTGGGACTCCCGAAGGTGGAACACTGAAGCTTTCTTT
>TRBJ2-3|TRBV4-1|-|-
CASSQAAGPFADTQYF
TGCGCCAGCAGCCAAGCCGCAGGGCCTTTCGCAGATACGCAGTATTTT
>TRBJ1-5|TRBV5-1|-|-
CASSLGGVSNQPQHF
TGCGCCAGCAGCTTGGGGGGAGTTAGCAATCAGCCCCAGCATTTT
>TRBJ2-7|TRBV10-3|-|-
CAIRGQTSYEQYF
TGTGCCATTAGAGGACAGACCTCCTACGAGCAGTACTTC
>TRBJ1-3|TRBV27|-|-
CASSLSGGTGNTIYF
TGTGCCAGCAGTTTATCCGGGGGCACTGGAAACACCATATATTTT
>TRBJ2-1|TRBV5-1|-|TRBD2
CASSPRLAEYNEQFF
TGCGCCAGCAGCCCGAGACTAGCCGAATACAATGAGCAGTTCTTC
>TRBJ1-1|TRBV5-1|many|TRBD1
CASSGDRGLGEAFF
TGCGCCAGCAGCGGGGACAGGGGGCTGGGTGAAGCTTTCTTT
>TRBJ2-3|TRBV7-9|few|TRBD1
CASSLGQLFTDTQYF
TGTGCCAGCAGCTTGGGACAGCTCTTCACAGATACGCAGTATTTT
>TRBJ2-1|TRBV7-2|-|-
CASRDAGLVINEQFF
TGTGCCAGCAGAGACGCTGGGTTGGTTATCAATGAGCAGTTCTTC
>TRBJ1-1|TRBV10-3|-|TRBD1
CAISGQGHGTEAFF
TGTGCCATCAGTGGACAGGGCCACGGCACTGAAGCTTTCTTT
>TRBJ2-2|TRBV11-2|-|-
CASSLRVWATSNTGELFF
TGTGCCAGCAGCTTACGTGTTTGGGCCACCTCGAACACCGGGGAGCTGTTTTTT
>TRBJ1-1|TRBV6-2/TRBV6-3|-|TRBD1
CASSSWTGGYAWTEAFF
TGTGCCAGCAGTTCATGGACAGGGGGCTACGCGTGGACTGAAGCTTTCTTT
>TRBJ1-1|TRBV5-5|-|TRBD1
CASSWGTGVNTEAFF
TGTGCCAGCAGCTGGGGGACAGGGGTGAACACTGAAGCTTTCTTT
>TRBJ2-1|TRBV11-2|-|TRBD1
CASSTGQGRSYNEQFF
TGTGCCAGCAGCACCGGACAGGGACGCTCCTACAATGAGCAGTTCTTC
>TRBJ2-5|TRBV5-4|few|TRBD1
CASSGTGTANPQYF
TGTGCCAGCAGCGGTACCGGGACAGCAAATCCCCAGTACTTC
>TRBJ1-3|TRBV29-1|-|-
CSVVVGDSGNTIYF
TGCAGCGTGGTCGTGGGGGACTCTGGAAACACCATATATTTT
>TRBJ2-2|TRBV7-2|many|-
CASSLHSGNTGELFF
TGTGCCAGCAGCCTCCATAGCGGGAACACCGGGGAGCTGTTTTTT
>TRBJ2-7|TRBV4-3|many|-
CASSQGILYEQYF
TGCGCCAGCAGCCAGGGGATACTCTACGAGCAGTACTTC
>TRBJ1-5|TRBV7-2|-|TRBD1
CASSLARGTGNQPQHF
TGTGCCAGCAGCTTAGCGCGGGGGACAGGGAATCAGCCCCAGCATTTT
>TRBJ2-7|TRBV5-1|few|TRBD1
CASSSRTGLDEQYF
TGCGCCAGCAGCTCCCGGACAGGGCTGGACGAGCAGTACTTC
>TRBJ1-1|TRBV15|few|-
CATSRGVAADTEAFF
TGTGCCACCAGCAGAGGAGTAGCGGCGGACACTGAAGCTTTCTTT
>TRBJ2-1|TRBV5-5|few|-
CASERYSAFSNEQFF
TGTGCCAGCGAGAGATACAGTGCCTTCTCCAATGAGCAGTTCTTC
>TRBJ1-6|TRBV15|-|-
CATSRVGLRDSPLHF
TGTGCCACCAGCAGAGTAGGCCTCAGGGATTCACCCCTCCACTTT
>TRBJ1-6|TRBV7-9|few|-
CASSSDTNNSPLHF
TGTGCCAGCAGCTCCGACACCAATAATTCACCCCTCCACTTT
>TRBJ1-1|TRBV5-8|few|TRBD1
CASRATGQGNTEAFF
TGTGCCAGCAGGGCTACGGGACAGGGGAACACTGAAGCTTTCTTT
>TRBJ2-5|TRBV4-1|few|-
CASSPGGPVSEQETQYF
TGCGCCAGCAGCCCCGGGGGGCCCGTTTCAGAACAAGAGACCCAGTACTTC
>TRBJ1-6|TRBV5-1|-|-
CASSLYPPQQDSPLHF
TGCGCCAGCAGCCTATATCCCCCACAACAGGATTCACCCCTCCACTTT
>TRBJ2-1|TRBV19|-|-
CASSISAAASYNEQFF
TGTGCCAGTAGTATTTCAGCGGCGGCATCATACAATGAGCAGTTCTTC
>TRBJ1-1|TRBV6-6|-|-
CASSYSTGPEAFF
TGTGCCAGCAGTTACTCGACGGGGCCTGAAGCTTTCTTT
>TRBJ2-5|TRBV3-1|few|-
CASSPPVGVYETQYF
TGTGCCAGCAGCCCCCCGGTAGGGGTTTATGAGACCCAGTACTTC
>TRBJ1-4|TRBV5-1|few|-
CASSSEDEKLFF
TGCGCCAGCAGCTCGGAGGACGAAAAACTGTTTTTT
>TRBJ2-1|TRBV5-1|-|-
CASSLEFREQFF
TGCGCCAGCAGCTTGGAGTTTCGCGAGCAGTTCTTC
>TRBJ2-3|TRBV4-3|few|TRBD2
CASSQEERGAPDTQYF
TGCGCCAGCAGCCAAGAGGAGCGGGGGGCACCAGATACGCAGTATTTT
>TRBJ2-7|TRBV7-2|few|-
CASSLVGNVYEQYF
TGTGCCAGCAGCTTAGTCGGGAACGTCTACGAGCAGTACTTC
>TRBJ2-2|TRBV4-3|few|-
CASSQDDGAGELFF
TGCGCCAGCAGCCAAGATGACGGAGCCGGGGAGCTGTTTTTT
>TRBJ2-5|TRBV29-1|-|-
CSSGPAEETQYF
TGCAGCTCTGGCCCGGCGGAAGAGACCCAGTACTTC
>TRBJ1-3|TRBV28|-|TRBD1
CASYARTGGRPHSGNTIYF
TGTGCCAGCTACGCCCGGACAGGGGGCCGACCCCACTCTGGAAACACCATATATTTT
>TRBJ2-2|TRBV20-1|-|-
CSASRVGELFF
TGCAGTGCTAGCCGGGTCGGGGAGCTGTTTTTT
>TRBJ2-2|TRBV5-1|few|TRBD1
CASSHSTGSPGELFF
TGCGCCAGCAGCCATTCGACAGGGTCGCCCGGGGAGCTGTTTTTT
>TRBJ2-2|TRBV10-3|few|-
CAISESNTGELFF
TGTGCCATCAGTGAGTCGAACACCGGGGAGCTGTTTTTT
>TRBJ1-1|TRBV9|-|-
CASSVDGGTEAFF
TGTGCCAGCAGCGTAGATGGGGGCACTGAAGCTTTCTTT
>TRBJ1-1|TRBV20-1|-|-
CSAFPRTAANTEAFF
TGCAGTGCTTTCCCCCGGACGGCAGCCAACACTGAAGCTTTCTTT
>TRBJ2-4|TRBV5-1|-|-
CASSLGRPPVLAKNIQYF
TGCGCCAGCAGCTTGGGGAGACCACCCGTCTTAGCCAAAAACATTCAGTACTTC
>TRBJ2-7|TRBV2|few|-
CASSESSWGSEQYF
TGTGCCAGCAGTGAGTCTAGCTGGGGGTCCGAGCAGTACTTC
>TRBJ1-6|TRBV7-2|-|-
CASSPVGQNNSPLHF
TGTGCCAGCAGCCCAGTTGGACAGAATAATTCACCCCTCCACTTT
>TRBJ1-4|TRBV5-4|-|TRBD1
CASSSSRDRADEKLFF
TGTGCCAGCAGCTCAAGCCGGGACAGGGCTGATGAAAAACTGTTTTTT
>TRBJ2-1|TRBV11-3|-|-
CASSLDLHNEQFF
TGTGCCAGCAGCTTAGATCTTCACAATGAGCAGTTCTTC
>TRBJ2-1|TRBV5-1|few|-
CASSLSGVEQFF
TGCGCCAGCAGCTTGTCTGGGGTTGAGCAGTTCTTC
>TRBJ2-5|TRBV7-9|few|-
CASSDYGSGLRLETQYF
TGTGCCAGCAGCGACTATGGATCCGGCCTGCGGTTAGAGACCCAGTACTTC
>TRBJ2-1|TRBV20-1|once|TRBD1
CSATPGQGYNEQFF
TGCAGTGCTACCCCGGGACAGGGCTACAATGAGCAGTTCTTC
>TRBJ2-1|TRBV20-1|few|TRBD1
CSAIGTGRLNEQFF
TGCAGTGCCATTGGGACAGGTCGACTGAATGAGCAGTTCTTC